The 13 T cell receptor beta chains given below trace back to one sample, sequenced in a study of response to subunit inactivated influenza vaccine. TCRdb itself ran the RT-PCR reads through MiXCR, one entry per CDR3 protein. The sample holds hundreds of thousands of distinct CDR3 sequences, 10% to 15% seen once. Sample: non-naive T cells sorted from PBMCs, taken 14 days before vaccination. The receptors stem from a man aged 45-65 years who received an inactivated influenza vaccine.

The chain is built from TRBV14 and TRBJ2-6, with D hard to call. Trimming removed 1 base at V and 0 bases at J, with 19 bases between. The CDR3 is 20 residues long. Germline lookup yields CDR1 SGHDN and CDR2 FVKESK. The CDR3 DNA reads TGTGCCAGCAGCCAAGGTGGTAGTATATATTCCATCTCTGGGGCCAACGTCCTGACTTTC. Translating it yields CASSQGGSIYSISGANVLTF.

The chain recombines TRBV7-6 with TRBJ2-2, with D perhaps TRBD2 (5 bases). Germline CDR1 reads SGHVS; CDR2 reads FNYEAQ. CDR3 length equals 15 residues. V gave up 3 bases and J gave up 7 bases, with 15 bases separating them. For the CDR3, the DNA is TGTGCCAGCAGCTTGAATGCAATACGGGGCGGGGAGCTGTTTTTT. Translating it yields CASSLNAIRGGELFF.

This sequence joins TRBV20-1 and TRBJ2-3; D gene unclear. The CDR3 sequence is 16 residues long. From germline, CDR1 is DFQATT and CDR2 SNEGSKA (reference sequence). The ends were cut back, 6 bases at V and 0 bases at J, with 19 bases in the middle. The CDR3 DNA sequence: TGCAGTGCCAGAAAACCCAGACACGCTAGCACAGATACGCAGTATTTT. Translation: CSARKPRHASTDTQYF.

This clonotype has a count of ten or more. J is TRBJ2-7 and V is TRBV7-2, with a weak D call TRBD1 (5 bases). This CDR3 has 15 amino acids. Trimming took off 2 bases at V and 3 bases at J, with 14 bases between the two ends. Per the germline V gene, CDR1 is SGHTA and CDR2 is FQGNSA. CDR3 loop: CASSLQAGINYEQYF. In nucleotides, the CDR3 is TGTGCCAGCAGCTTACAGGCAGGGATAAACTACGAGCAGTACTTC.

Only a few counts were recorded for this clonotype. This chain uses TRBV7-8 with TRBJ2-7, with D uncertain. This CDR3 has 14 residues. CDR1 and CDR2 from the germline V gene are SGHVS and FQNEAQ. The germline V and J ends were trimmed by 2 bases and 3 bases, with 11 bases remaining between them. The CDR3 loop is CASSLTEVSYEQYF. Written as DNA, the CDR3 is TGTGCCAGCAGCTTAACTGAGGTCAGCTACGAGCAGTACTTC.

This clonotype was counted between two and nine times. V and J are TRBV29-1 and TRBJ1-2; D is ambiguous. This CDR3 has 12 amino acids. Trimming stripped 7 bases from V and 2 bases from J, with 11 bases between. Germline CDR1 reads SQVTM; CDR2 reads ANQGSEA. The CDR3, as DNA: TGCAGCGGGGGTTTCAGAAACTATGGCTACACCTTC. Translation gives CSGGFRNYGYTF. The full variable domain, with the rest looked up from reference TRBV29-1 and TRBJ1-2, is SAVISQKPSRDICQRGTSLTIQCQVDSQVTMMFWYRQQPGQSLTLIATANQGSEATYESGFVIDKFPISRPNLTFSTLTVSNMSPEDSSIYLCSGGFRNYGYTFGSGTRLTVV.

This clonotype has a handful of counts. The rearrangement links TRBV7-9 to TRBJ2-5; D possibly uses TRBD1 or TRBD2 (5 bases each). V lost 5 bases to trimming and J lost 2 bases, with 15 bases between them. CDR1 is SEHNR and CDR2 is FQNEAQ in the germline V gene (reference sequence). This CDR3 has 15 amino acids. CDR3 in DNA: TGTGCCAGCAGCGGAGAGGGGTCGCGACAAGAGACCCAGTACTTC. This encodes CASSGEGSRQETQYF.

The chain couples TRBV7-3 to TRBJ2-3; D is ambiguous. CDR1 and CDR2 (germline): SGHTA, FQGTGA. The CDR3 loop spans 14 amino acids. The V end was cut by 3 bases, the J end by 4 bases, with 11 bases between. The CDR3 is CASSLGGPPDTQYF. In nucleotides, the CDR3 is TGTGCCAGCAGCTTGGGTGGGCCGCCAGATACGCAGTATTTT.

This clonotype has just a few counts. J is TRBJ1-5 and V is TRBV6-2 or TRBV6-3, with D possibly TRBD1 on 5 matching bases. The V and J ends lost 2 bases and 7 bases respectively, with 9 bases between them. Germline CDR1 and CDR2: MNHEY and SVGEGT. This CDR3 spans 13 amino acids. Here the CDR3 reads CASSYRGEQPQHF. CDR3 DNA: TGTGCCAGCAGTTACCGAGGGGAGCAGCCCCAGCATTTT.

The chain has TRBV21-1 and TRBJ2-7; TRBD1, the table's D call, was not compared with the DNA. TRBV21-1 is marked as a pseudogene. The CDR3 is made up of 16 amino acids. This CDR3 reads CASSKGQGMALSEQYF. CDR3 DNA sequence: TGTGCCAGCAGCAAGGGACAGGGAATGGCTTTGTCCGAGCAGTACTTC.

This clonotype was counted at least ten times. J is TRBJ2-3 and V is TRBV5-1; D is unclear. Looked up from germline, CDR1 is SGHRS and CDR2 is YFSETQ. CDR3 length: 14 residues. V was trimmed by 0 bases and J by 6 bases, leaving 11 bases between them. CDR3 protein: CASSLGPMGDTQYF. DNA for the CDR3: TGCGCCAGCAGCTTGGGTCCGATGGGGGATACGCAGTATTTT.

This clonotype was seen a few times. The chain employs TRBV7-6 and TRBJ2-3; 12 bases agree with TRBD2. The germline gives CDR1 SGHVS, CDR2 FNYEAQ. V gave up 0 bases and J gave up 1 base; unmatched junction bases: 5. The CDR3 spans 18 residues. The CDR3 reads CASSLAASGGARTDTQYF. The DNA for the CDR3 is TGTGCCAGCAGCTTAGCTGCTAGCGGGGGGGCCCGCACAGATACGCAGTATTTT.

Notes on this clonotype: This clone may be a read error of a much larger clone one base away. The chain combines TRBV12-3 or TRBV12-4 with TRBJ2-5, with 8 nucleotides matching TRBD2. The CDR3 extends over 14 amino acids. V shed 6 bases and J 8 bases; nucleotides not matched to a gene: 11. CDR3 sequence reads: CASRPGLGADTQYF. The CDR3 region has the DNA TGTGCCAGCAGACCGGGACTAGGGGCAGACACCCAGTACTTC.